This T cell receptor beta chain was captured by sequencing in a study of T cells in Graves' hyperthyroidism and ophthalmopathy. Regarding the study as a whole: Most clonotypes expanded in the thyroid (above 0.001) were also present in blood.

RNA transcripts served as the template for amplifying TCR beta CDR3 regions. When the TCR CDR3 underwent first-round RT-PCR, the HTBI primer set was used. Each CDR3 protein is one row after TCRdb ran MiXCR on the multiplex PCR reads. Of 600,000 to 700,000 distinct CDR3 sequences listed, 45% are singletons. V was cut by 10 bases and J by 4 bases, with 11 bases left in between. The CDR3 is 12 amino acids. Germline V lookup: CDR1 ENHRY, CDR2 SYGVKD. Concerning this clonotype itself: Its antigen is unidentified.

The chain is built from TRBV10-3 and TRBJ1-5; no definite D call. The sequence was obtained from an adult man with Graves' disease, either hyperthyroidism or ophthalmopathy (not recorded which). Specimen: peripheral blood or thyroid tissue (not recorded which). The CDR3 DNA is TGTGCCAGCCATTCCAATAATCAGCCCCAGCATTTT. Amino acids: CASHSNNQPQHF.